A single sample is the source of the 5 T cell receptor beta chains below, sequenced in a study of control samples from healthy donors and cancer patients. Libraries were prepared by immunoSEQ multiplex PCR; TCRdb keeps only in-frame clonotypes and omits some of them. The profile shows more than 100,000 clones, roughly 92% of them singletons. Sequenced sample: blood. Receptors were obtained from a woman between 18 and 29 years old in good health.

The J gene is TRBJ2-1, the V gene TRBV10-3, with 9 bases fitting TRBD2. The CDR3 loop spans 17 amino acids. Germline values: CDR1 ENHRY, CDR2 SYGVKD. V lost 4 bases, J lost 1 base, and 8 bases stayed unmatched. CDR3 DNA: TGTGCCATCAGTGGAGAGACTAGCGGCTGGTCCTACAATGAGCAGTTCTTC. Encoded protein: CAISGETSGWSYNEQFF.

V gene TRBV3-1 (or the pseudogene TRBV3-2) combines with J gene TRBJ1-3; D is undetermined. This CDR3 has 13 residues. From germline, CDR1 is LGHDT and CDR2 YNNKEL (reference sequence). Trimming cost V 4 bases and J 3 bases, with 7 bases left between them. The CDR3, as DNA: TGTGCCAGCAGCCCGGACGGTGGAAACACCATATATTTT. This encodes CASSPDGGNTIYF.

The chain is built from TRBV5-4 and TRBJ2-7, with 12 bases matching TRBD2. J gave up 0 bases and V 4 bases, and 2 bases lay outside the gene matches. This CDR3 region has 15 residues. Germline V lookup: CDR1 SGHNT, CDR2 YYREEE (reference sequence). DNA of the CDR3: TGTGCCAGCAGCCTAGCGGGGGGGCCCTCCTACGAGCAGTACTTC. This codes for CASSLAGGPSYEQYF.

The chain has TRBV19 and TRBJ1-1, with D possibly TRBD1 on 6 matching bases. The CDR3 is 16 residues long. Germline CDR1 and CDR2: LNHDA and SQIVND (reference sequence). V shed 6 bases and J shed 5 bases, with 22 bases lying between them. In DNA form, the CDR3 reads TGTGCCAGTAGGAGGGGGAGTGTCGGTACGGAGACTGAAGCTTTCTTT. Translation gives CASRRGSVGTETEAFF.

This clone was counted a single time. The chain joins TRBV2 to TRBJ2-7, with a possible D match to TRBD2 (6 bases). CDR3 length: 14 residues. The V gene's germline CDR1 is SNHLY and CDR2 FYNNEI. The V and J ends lost 8 bases and 0 bases respectively, with 14 bases between them. CDR3 amino acids: CASARDRSSYEQYF. The DNA of the CDR3 is TGTGCCAGCGCGCGGGACCGGAGCTCCTACGAGCAGTACTTC.